This is a list of T cell receptor beta chains from one sample in a study of cytomegalovirus exposure and HLA in healthy donors. Some clones are missing from TCRdb's copy, which holds only in-frame ones; the method was immunoSEQ multiplex PCR. The sample includes around 150,000 clones, about 75% of them seen just once. Material: PBMCs. The receptors derive from a man in his late teens or twenties in good health and CMV-seropositive. Each CDR3 is given with its conserved first and last residue. Each record gives: V gene, D gene, clone size, CDR3 length, J gene, CDR3 DNA, CDR3 protein. The D gene is left open where the match is weak. Size is omitted from some rows. Given values are once, few, many or a class for expanded clones.

V gene: TRBV2
D gene: TRBD1
clone size: NA
CDR3 length: 15
J gene: TRBJ2-1
CDR3 DNA: TGTGCCAGCAGTGAATTGACAGGGGCCTACAATGAGCAGTTCTTC
CDR3 protein: CASSELTGAYNEQFF

V gene: TRBV6-1
D gene: NA
clone size: NA
CDR3 length: 14
J gene: TRBJ1-2
CDR3 DNA: TGTGCCAGCAGTGAAGCGCCAGTGGACTATGGCTACACCTTC
CDR3 protein: CASSEAPVDYGYTF

V gene: TRBV29-1
D gene: NA
clone size: NA
CDR3 length: 15
J gene: TRBJ2-3
CDR3 DNA: TGCAGCGTTCCTGACAGGGGACTAAGCACAGATACGCAGTATTTT
CDR3 protein: CSVPDRGLSTDTQYF

V gene: TRBV10-3
D gene: NA
clone size: NA
CDR3 length: 13
J gene: TRBJ2-2
CDR3 DNA: TGTGCCACCCAAGGACAGAACACCGGGGAGCTGTTTTTT
CDR3 protein: CATQGQNTGELFF

V gene: TRBV27
D gene: NA
clone size: NA
CDR3 length: 16
J gene: TRBJ2-6
CDR3 DNA: TGTGCCAGCAGCGACAAGTCCGGCTTTGGGGCCAACGTCCTGACTTTC
CDR3 protein: CASSDKSGFGANVLTF

V gene: TRBV30
D gene: NA
clone size: NA
CDR3 length: 18
J gene: TRBJ1-3
CDR3 DNA: TGTGCCTGGAGTGTACGTCTACTTGCGGGGGGCCCTGGAAACACCATATATTTT
CDR3 protein: CAWSVRLLAGGPGNTIYF

V gene: TRBV11-2
D gene: NA
clone size: NA
CDR3 length: 16
J gene: TRBJ2-1
CDR3 DNA: TGTGCCAGCAGCTTAGAAGGGGCGCGAACCTACAATGAGCAGTTCTTC
CDR3 protein: CASSLEGARTYNEQFF

V gene: TRBV19
D gene: NA
clone size: NA
CDR3 length: 14
J gene: TRBJ1-5
CDR3 DNA: TGTGCCAGTAGCCTAAAGGAGGGGAGACAGCCCCAGCATTTT
CDR3 protein: CASSLKEGRQPQHF

V gene: TRBV7-9
D gene: NA
clone size: NA
CDR3 length: 15
J gene: TRBJ2-3
CDR3 DNA: TGTGCCAGCAGCTTGGGTGCGGGGCACACAGATACGCAGTATTTT
CDR3 protein: CASSLGAGHTDTQYF

V gene: TRBV7-9
D gene: NA
clone size: few
CDR3 length: 16
J gene: TRBJ1-3
CDR3 DNA: TGTGCCAGCAGCTCCTATGGGGGCGAGACTGGAAACACCATATATTTT
CDR3 protein: CASSSYGGETGNTIYF

V gene: TRBV11-3
D gene: NA
clone size: NA
CDR3 length: 15
J gene: TRBJ2-5
CDR3 DNA: TGTGCCAGCAGCTTAGGTTTGGGCACGCAAGAGACCCAGTACTTC
CDR3 protein: CASSLGLGTQETQYF

V gene: TRBV6-1
D gene: TRBD1
clone size: NA
CDR3 length: 14
J gene: TRBJ1-4
CDR3 DNA: TGTGCCAGCAGCCTCCAGGGGGTTGGGGAAAAACTGTTTTTT
CDR3 protein: CASSLQGVGEKLFF

V gene: TRBV5-4
D gene: TRBD1
clone size: NA
CDR3 length: 16
J gene: TRBJ1-1
CDR3 DNA: TGTGCCAGCAGCTTGCCATCCTCCGGGACAGGGGAGAAAGCTTTCTTT
CDR3 protein: CASSLPSSGTGEKAFF

V gene: TRBV7-2
D gene: TRBD1
clone size: NA
CDR3 length: 13
J gene: TRBJ1-1
CDR3 DNA: TGTGCCAGCAGCTTAGCGACAGGGACTGAAGCTTTCTTT
CDR3 protein: CASSLATGTEAFF

V gene: TRBV7-9
D gene: NA
clone size: NA
CDR3 length: 14
J gene: TRBJ1-1
CDR3 DNA: TGTGCCAGCAGCTTTGGACAGCCGAACACTGAAGCTTTCTTT
CDR3 protein: CASSFGQPNTEAFF

V gene: TRBV4-1
D gene: TRBD1
clone size: NA
CDR3 length: 13
J gene: TRBJ1-2
CDR3 DNA: TGCGCCAGCAGCCAACCCTCACAGGGGCGCTACACCTTC
CDR3 protein: CASSQPSQGRYTF

V gene: TRBV5-4
D gene: TRBD2
clone size: NA
CDR3 length: 17
J gene: TRBJ2-1
CDR3 DNA: TGTGCCAGCAGCTTGGGGGGGCGGGAGGCCTCCTACAATGAGCAGTTCTTC
CDR3 protein: CASSLGGREASYNEQFF

V gene: TRBV6-5
D gene: TRBD2
clone size: NA
CDR3 length: 16
J gene: TRBJ2-1
CDR3 DNA: TGTGCCAGCAGTTACTCGACAATAGCGGGAGGATATGAGCAGTTCTTC
CDR3 protein: CASSYSTIAGGYEQFF

V gene: TRBV29-1
D gene: NA
clone size: NA
CDR3 length: 12
J gene: TRBJ2-5
CDR3 DNA: TGCAGCGTTCCTTCGGGTCAAGAGACCCAGTACTTC
CDR3 protein: CSVPSGQETQYF

V gene: TRBV27
D gene: NA
clone size: NA
CDR3 length: 14
J gene: TRBJ1-1
CDR3 DNA: TGTGCCAGCCATGAGCTGGGAGAAGACACTGAAGCTTTCTTT
CDR3 protein: CASHELGEDTEAFF

V gene: TRBV19
D gene: NA
clone size: NA
CDR3 length: 14
J gene: TRBJ1-1
CDR3 DNA: TGTGCCAGTAGGACGCCAAGGGGTTTCACTGAAGCTTTCTTT
CDR3 protein: CASRTPRGFTEAFF

V gene: TRBV28
D gene: NA
clone size: NA
CDR3 length: 15
J gene: TRBJ2-1
CDR3 DNA: TGTGCCAGCAGTAGTCTTGGCGGGGCGTACAATGAGCAGTTCTTC
CDR3 protein: CASSSLGGAYNEQFF

V gene: TRBV19
D gene: NA
clone size: NA
CDR3 length: 13
J gene: TRBJ2-3
CDR3 DNA: TGTGCCAGTAGTATAGCCCCAGGAGATACGCAGTATTTT
CDR3 protein: CASSIAPGDTQYF

V gene: TRBV4-1
D gene: NA
clone size: few
CDR3 length: 13
J gene: TRBJ1-2
CDR3 DNA: TGCGCCAGCAGCCCAGAGTGGTCCGGTGGCTACACCTTC
CDR3 protein: CASSPEWSGGYTF

V gene: TRBV6-1
D gene: NA
clone size: NA
CDR3 length: 16
J gene: TRBJ1-2
CDR3 DNA: TGTGCCAGCAGTGAAGCGGTAAGGGGAGGTAACTATGGCTACACCTTC
CDR3 protein: CASSEAVRGGNYGYTF

V gene: TRBV6-5
D gene: NA
clone size: NA
CDR3 length: 15
J gene: TRBJ2-3
CDR3 DNA: TGTGCCAGCAGTTACCGATGGGGACTTGCCGATACGCAGTATTTT
CDR3 protein: CASSYRWGLADTQYF

V gene: TRBV15
D gene: NA
clone size: NA
CDR3 length: 13
J gene: TRBJ2-3
CDR3 DNA: TGTGCCACCAGGGCTGGGCATACAGATACGCAGTATTTT
CDR3 protein: CATRAGHTDTQYF

V gene: TRBV6-1
D gene: NA
clone size: few
CDR3 length: 18
J gene: TRBJ2-6
CDR3 DNA: TGTGCCAGCAGTGAAGTTGGGGTCAGGGGCTCTGGGGCCAACGTCCTGACTTTC
CDR3 protein: CASSEVGVRGSGANVLTF

V gene: TRBV18
D gene: NA
clone size: once
CDR3 length: 16
J gene: TRBJ1-1
CDR3 DNA: TGTGCCAGCTCACCACGGGTCGACAGTATGAACACTGAAGCTTTCTTT
CDR3 protein: CASSPRVDSMNTEAFF

V gene: TRBV5-1
D gene: TRBD1
clone size: once
CDR3 length: 16
J gene: TRBJ1-4
CDR3 DNA: TGCGCCAGCAGCTTGGGACAGGGCGCAACTAATGAAAAACTGTTTTTT
CDR3 protein: CASSLGQGATNEKLFF

V gene: TRBV5-1
D gene: TRBD1
clone size: few
CDR3 length: 15
J gene: TRBJ1-1
CDR3 DNA: TGCGCCAGCAGCCGAGACGGGACAGCCAACACTGAAGCTTTCTTT
CDR3 protein: CASSRDGTANTEAFF

V gene: TRBV23-1
D gene: NA
clone size: NA
CDR3 length: 16
J gene: TRBJ2-2
CDR3 DNA: TGCGCCAGCAGTCAATCGGCGGGGCCCGGTCCCGGGGAGCTGTTTTTT
CDR3 protein: CASSQSAGPGPGELFF

V gene: TRBV2
D gene: NA
clone size: few
CDR3 length: 16
J gene: TRBJ2-1
CDR3 DNA: TGTGCCAGCAGCGCGATACTATGGACAGTTAACAATGAGCAGTTCTTC
CDR3 protein: CASSAILWTVNNEQFF

V gene: TRBV11-2
D gene: TRBD2
clone size: NA
CDR3 length: 18
J gene: TRBJ2-3
CDR3 DNA: TGTGCCAGCAGCCCCGGGGGGAGCGGGGGCCGTATTACAGATACGCAGTATTTT
CDR3 protein: CASSPGGSGGRITDTQYF

V gene: TRBV30
D gene: TRBD1
clone size: NA
CDR3 length: 13
J gene: TRBJ1-5
CDR3 DNA: TGTGCCTGGAACAGGGGCGAAAATCAGCCCCAGCATTTT
CDR3 protein: CAWNRGENQPQHF

V gene: TRBV11-3
D gene: TRBD1
clone size: NA
CDR3 length: 14
J gene: TRBJ2-5
CDR3 DNA: TGTGCCAGCAGCTCCGGGACAGCACAAGAGACCCAGTACTTC
CDR3 protein: CASSSGTAQETQYF

V gene: TRBV25-1
D gene: NA
clone size: NA
CDR3 length: 14
J gene: TRBJ2-3
CDR3 DNA: TGTGCCAGCAGTGACGGGGGGCGGGGAGATACGCAGTATTTT
CDR3 protein: CASSDGGRGDTQYF

V gene: TRBV16
D gene: NA
clone size: NA
CDR3 length: 12
J gene: TRBJ2-5
CDR3 DNA: TGTGCCAGCAGCCAATCGCAGGGGAGTCAGTACTTC
CDR3 protein: CASSQSQGSQYF

V gene: TRBV9
D gene: TRBD2
clone size: NA
CDR3 length: 16
J gene: TRBJ2-5
CDR3 DNA: TGTGCCAGCACCCTGGGGGGCGGGGGGGCTGGAGAGACCCAGTACTTC
CDR3 protein: CASTLGGGGAGETQYF

V gene: TRBV5-1
D gene: TRBD2
clone size: NA
CDR3 length: 16
J gene: TRBJ2-3
CDR3 DNA: TGCGCCAGCAGCATCGGGACTAGCGGAAGCACAGATACGCAGTATTTT
CDR3 protein: CASSIGTSGSTDTQYF

V gene: TRBV6-1
D gene: NA
clone size: NA
CDR3 length: 14
J gene: TRBJ1-1
CDR3 DNA: TGTGCCAGCACTCGGTCGGGGGGCTTCGCTGAAGCTTTCTTT
CDR3 protein: CASTRSGGFAEAFF

V gene: TRBV5-6
D gene: NA
clone size: NA
CDR3 length: 17
J gene: TRBJ2-2
CDR3 DNA: TGTGCCAGCAGCCCACCGTGGGGACATCAGAACACCGGGGAGCTGTTTTTT
CDR3 protein: CASSPPWGHQNTGELFF

V gene: TRBV5-1
D gene: TRBD1
clone size: NA
CDR3 length: 15
J gene: TRBJ1-2
CDR3 DNA: TGCGCCAGCGGGACAGGGGAACGGGGCAACTATGGCTACACCTTC
CDR3 protein: CASGTGERGNYGYTF